A single sample is the source of the 25 T cell receptor beta chains below, sequenced in a study of human T cells and chemical hapten exposure. TCRdb re-derived calls from the RACE reads in MiXCR, one entry per CDR3 protein. The data show 80,000 to 100,000 distinct CDR3 sequences, with 27% seen just once and approximately 10% held by the top ten. The time point: patch test 3, about 24 weeks after DPC sensitization. Treatment reported: therapeutic diphenylcyclopropenone sensitization with weekly scalp DPC. The sequences come from whole blood, collected in connection with sensitization to the hapten diphenylcyclopropenone (DPC). The receptors come from a man in his forties with alopecia areata. Some clones in this sample may be carry-over from other donors' samples.

This clonotype turned up a few times. This chain joins TRBV12-3 or TRBV12-4 and TRBJ1-4; a possible D gene is TRBD1 (6 bases). The CDR3 runs 15 residues. Deletions cut 6 bases from V and 8 bases from J, with 19 bases between. Written as DNA, the CDR3 is TGTGCCAGCAGCCCGATTGGGGGGGCGGGAGAAAAACTGTTTTTT. Protein sequence: CASSPIGGAGEKLFF.

The V call is TRBV21-1, the J call TRBJ2-5; TRBD1 is taken as the D call from the table, unchecked against the DNA. TRBV21-1 is flagged as a pseudogene. The CDR3 runs 16 residues. The CDR3 reads CASSEATGTAQETQYF. The CDR3 DNA is TGTGCCAGCAGCGAAGCCACCGGGACAGCTCAAGAGACCCAGTACTTC.

V and J are TRBV15 and TRBJ2-4, with D hard to call. Germline V gene data show CDR1 as LNHNV and CDR2 as YYDKDF (reference sequence). There are 15 residues in the CDR3. Trimming stripped 5 bases from V and 5 bases from J, with 16 bases between. The CDR3, as DNA: TGTGCCACCAGCCCTTCCGGCCCCATCCAAAACATTCAGTACTTC. Translation: CATSPSGPIQNIQYF.

This clonotype was recorded a few times. The chain links TRBV7-2 to TRBJ2-3; tentative D call: TRBD2 (5 bases). The ends were cut back, 4 bases at V and 2 bases at J, with 13 bases in the middle. Germline lookup yields CDR1 SGHTA and CDR2 FQGNSA. CDR3 length: 15 residues. The CDR3 spells CASSSHPGSTDTQYF. CDR3 bases: TGTGCCAGCAGCTCCCACCCGGGGTCCACAGATACGCAGTATTTT.

The chain joins TRBV13 to TRBJ2-4, with 12 bases identical to TRBD2. Trimming cost V 5 bases and J 6 bases; bases outside gene matches: 5. Germline-derived CDR1 and CDR2 are PRHDT and FYEKMQ (reference sequence). CDR3 length equals 15 residues. Here the CDR3 reads CASSAGTSGLNIQYF. CDR3 DNA: TGTGCCAGCAGCGCCGGGACTAGCGGGTTAAACATTCAGTACTTC.

J is TRBJ2-7 and V is TRBV4-1, with D maybe TRBD2 (6 bases). CDR3 length equals 16 residues. Between the trimmed V and J ends, which lost 0 bases and 3 bases, there was a span of 15 bases. Germline lookup yields CDR1 MGHRA and CDR2 YSYEKL. In nucleotides, the CDR3 is TGCGCCAGCAGCCAAGAGTCGGGCGGGAAGAGCTACGAGCAGTACTTC. This encodes CASSQESGGKSYEQYF.

This clonotype was seen more than once but under ten times. The chain has TRBV28 and TRBJ2-2; D remains ambiguous. Germline V gives CDR1 MDHEN, CDR2 SYDVKM. Trimming removed 6 bases from V and 3 bases from J, with 14 bases in between. CDR3 length: 15 residues. The chain's CDR3 is CASRRLATDTGELFF. As DNA, the CDR3 is TGTGCCAGCAGACGTCTTGCGACGGACACCGGGGAGCTGTTTTTT. Full variable domain (missing parts from reference TRBV28 and TRBJ2-2): DVKVTQSSRYLVKRTGEKVFLECVQDMDHENMFWYRQDPGLGLRLIYFSYDVKMKEKGDIPEGYSVSREKKERFSLILESASTNQTSMYLCASRRLATDTGELFFGEGSRLTVL.

The rearrangement joins TRBV25-1 to TRBJ1-4; D is possibly TRBD1 (5 bases). The CDR3 totals 13 residues. The V end lost 5 bases, the J end lost 5 bases, and 9 bases lay between the germline ends. The germline CDR1 and CDR2 sequences are MGHDK and SYGVNS. In DNA form, the CDR3 reads TGTGCCAGCAGTCCGGGACGAAATGAAAAACTGTTTTTT. Encoded protein: CASSPGRNEKLFF.

This clonotype was seen once. This chain uses TRBV13 with TRBJ2-3; 8 nucleotides match TRBD2. Unmatched junction bases numbered 5, after V lost 4 bases and J lost 5 bases. The germline CDR1 and CDR2 sequences are PRHDT and FYEKMQ (reference sequence). The CDR3 totals 14 residues. The CDR3 protein is CASSSAGAEDTQYF. CDR3 nucleotide sequence: TGTGCCAGCAGCTCAGCGGGAGCGGAAGATACGCAGTATTTT.

This clonotype was seen at least ten times. The chain combines TRBV5-6 with TRBJ2-5, with TRBD1 identical over 10 bases. CDR1 and CDR2 from the germline V gene are SGHDT and YYEEEE. This CDR3 comprises 15 residues. After removal of 0 bases from V and 2 bases from J, the junction contained 1 base not matched to a gene. This CDR3 reads CASSLGDRGQETQYF. The DNA for the CDR3 is TGTGCCAGCAGCTTGGGGGACAGGGGACAAGAGACCCAGTACTTC.

The rearrangement uses TRBV10-3 and TRBJ2-7; D is perhaps TRBD1 or TRBD2 (6 bases each). The CDR3 extends over 14 amino acids. The V gene's germline CDR1 is ENHRY and CDR2 SYGVKD. V was trimmed by 6 bases and J by 1 base, leaving 13 bases between them. The CDR3 protein is CAIRRDTESYEQYF. The CDR3 DNA is TGTGCCATCAGGCGGGACACGGAATCCTACGAGCAGTACTTC.

The rearrangement joins TRBV6-2 or TRBV6-3 to TRBJ2-2; 7 bases are shared with TRBD2. After removal of 5 bases from V and 1 base from J, the junction contained 7 bases not matched to a gene. The V gene's germline CDR1 is MNHEY and CDR2 SVGEGT. This CDR3 is 16 amino acids long. The CDR3: CASSGTLAGNTGELFF. The CDR3 DNA follows: TGTGCCAGCAGTGGTACTTTAGCGGGGAACACCGGGGAGCTGTTTTTT.

The chain is built from TRBV28 and TRBJ2-5, with D unresolved. Germline CDR1 is MDHEN and CDR2 is SYDVKM. This CDR3 is built from 14 residues. V lost 6 bases to trimming and J lost 1 base, with 12 bases between them. The CDR3 coding sequence is TGTGCCAGCAGCCCACCACAGATCCAAGAGACCCAGTACTTC. Encoded protein: CASSPPQIQETQYF.

This chain joins TRBV7-3 and TRBJ2-5, with D perhaps matching TRBD2 (6 bases). V was cut by 5 bases and J by 1 base, with 17 bases left in between. The CDR3 sequence is 16 residues long. Germline V lookup: CDR1 SGHTA, CDR2 FQGTGA. The CDR3 sequence: CASSPQGLGGQETQYF. The CDR3 DNA reads as TGTGCCAGCAGCCCCCAGGGCCTGGGAGGCCAAGAGACCCAGTACTTC.

This clonotype was counted only a few times. CDR3: CASSSPTGRQAFF. The CDR3 nucleotides are TGTGCCAGCAGCTCCCCTACAGGCAGACAAGCTTTCTTT. The chain has TRBV7-6 and TRBJ1-1; tentatively, D is TRBD1 (5 bases). The germline V gene has CDR1 SGHVS and CDR2 FNYEAQ. Trimming stripped 4 bases from V and 9 bases from J, with 15 bases between. The length of the CDR3 is 13 residues.

This clonotype was seen at least ten times. CDR3 loop: CSAREGAEAFF. The CDR3 nucleotides are TGCAGTGCTAGAGAGGGGGCTGAAGCTTTCTTT. The J gene is TRBJ1-1, the V gene TRBV20-1; D is perhaps TRBD1 (5 bases). This CDR3 is built from 11 residues. V lost 0 bases, J lost 6 bases, and 5 bases lay in between. CDR1 and CDR2 (germline): DFQATT, SNEGSKA (reference sequence).

The chain couples TRBV7-3 to TRBJ2-3; possibly TRBD2 for D (5 bases). Between the trimmed V and J ends, which lost 2 bases and 5 bases, there was a span of 8 bases. Germline V lookup: CDR1 SGHTA, CDR2 FQGTGA. The CDR3 is made up of 13 amino acids. CDR3: CASSLREGDTQYF. The CDR3 DNA reads as TGTGCCAGCAGCTTACGTGAGGGAGATACGCAGTATTTT.

J is TRBJ2-3 and V is TRBV28; 8 positions agree with TRBD1. V shed 3 bases and J 5 bases; nucleotides not matched to a gene: 7. CDR3 size: 15 residues. CDR1 MDHEN and CDR2 SYDVKM come from the germline V gene. This CDR3 reads CASSFIRGHLDTQYF. The CDR3 DNA sequence: TGTGCCAGCAGTTTCATCAGGGGGCATTTAGATACGCAGTATTTT.

The chain joins TRBV5-1 to TRBJ1-4; a weak D match, TRBD1 (6 bases). The ends were cut back, 3 bases at V and 8 bases at J, with 17 bases in the middle. CDR1 SGHRS and CDR2 YFSETQ come from the germline V gene. The CDR3 loop spans 15 amino acids. CDR3: CASSSSGPDREKLFF. CDR3 bases: TGCGCCAGCAGCTCATCGGGACCAGACAGGGAAAAACTGTTTTTT.

The chain uses TRBV3-1 and TRBJ2-1; 14 positions match TRBD2. Germline V gives CDR1 LGHDT, CDR2 YNNKEL (reference sequence). Germline trimming cut 4 bases from V and 10 bases from J; bases unmatched to any gene: 6. There are 15 residues in the CDR3. In nucleotides, the CDR3 is TGTGCCAGCAGCCCGACTAGCGGGAGGGCTGGGGAGCAGTTCTTC. As protein: CASSPTSGRAGEQFF.

This clonotype came up a few times. This chain connects TRBV7-2 to TRBJ2-3; D remains ambiguous. CDR3 length: 14 amino acids. V dropped 9 bases and J dropped 1 base, with 14 bases sitting between them. The germline CDR1 and CDR2 sequences are SGHTA and FQGNSA. The CDR3 reads CASLLEPRTDTQYF. DNA of the CDR3: TGTGCCAGTTTATTGGAACCTCGCACAGATACGCAGTATTTT.

This clonotype is large by share. V is TRBV7-9 and J is TRBJ1-1; 8 nucleotides align to TRBD1. Germline trimming cut 1 base from V and 1 base from J; bases unmatched to any gene: 8. CDR1 and CDR2 (germline): SEHNR, FQNEAQ (reference sequence). This CDR3 is 17 amino acids long. The CDR3 spells CASSLGVLGTGNTEAFF. As DNA, the CDR3 is TGTGCCAGCAGCTTAGGGGTTCTGGGGACAGGGAACACTGAAGCTTTCTTT. Filled out from reference TRBV7-9 and TRBJ1-1, the complete variable domain reads DTGVSQNPRHKITKRGQNVTFRCDPISEHNRLYWYRQTLGQGPEFLTYFQNEAQLEKSRLLSDRFSAERPKGSFSTLEIQRTEQGDSAMYLCASSLGVLGTGNTEAFFGQGTRLTVV.

This clonotype was counted only a few times. This chain links TRBV6-6 with TRBJ2-1; TRBD2 matches at 14 bases. Germline V gene data show CDR1 as MNHNY and CDR2 as SVGAGI (reference sequence). The CDR3 spans 14 residues. The V gene end was trimmed by 6 bases and the J gene end by 8 bases; junction bases not matched to a gene: 3. The CDR3: CASRPGLAGDEQFF. As DNA, the CDR3 is TGTGCCAGCAGGCCGGGACTAGCGGGAGATGAGCAGTTCTTC.

This clonotype was detected a few times. V gene TRBV7-9 combines with J gene TRBJ1-1; D ambiguous. The CDR3 spans 12 residues. The ends were cut back, 5 bases at V and 9 bases at J, with 13 bases in the middle. Germline CDR1 SEHNR, CDR2 FQNEAQ (reference sequence). The DNA of the CDR3 is TGTGCCAGCAGCACCAGTTCGGGGAAAGCTTTCTTT. This encodes CASSTSSGKAFF. The variable domain in full, with the rest retrieved from reference TRBV7-9 and TRBJ1-1, is DTGVSQNPRHKITKRGQNVTFRCDPISEHNRLYWYRQTLGQGPEFLTYFQNEAQLEKSRLLSDRFSAERPKGSFSTLEIQRTEQGDSAMYLCASSTSSGKAFFGQGTRLTVV.

The chain couples TRBV3-1 to TRBJ1-4; TRBD1 matches at 7 bases. The germline CDR1 and CDR2 sequences are LGHDT and YNNKEL (reference sequence). V shed 4 bases, J shed 7 bases, and the junction held 9 bases outside the gene matches. The CDR3 extends over 15 amino acids. DNA for the CDR3: TGTGCCAGCAGCCTAGCGGAGGGGGCGGGTGAAAAACTGTTTTTT. Translating it yields CASSLAEGAGEKLFF. Full variable domain (rest looked up from reference TRBV3-1 and TRBJ1-4): DTAVSQTPKYLVTQMGNDKSIKCEQNLGHDTMYWYKQDSKKFLKIMFSYNNKELIINETVPNRFSPKSPDKAHLNLHINSLELGDSAVYFCASSLAEGAGEKLFFGSGTQLSVL.